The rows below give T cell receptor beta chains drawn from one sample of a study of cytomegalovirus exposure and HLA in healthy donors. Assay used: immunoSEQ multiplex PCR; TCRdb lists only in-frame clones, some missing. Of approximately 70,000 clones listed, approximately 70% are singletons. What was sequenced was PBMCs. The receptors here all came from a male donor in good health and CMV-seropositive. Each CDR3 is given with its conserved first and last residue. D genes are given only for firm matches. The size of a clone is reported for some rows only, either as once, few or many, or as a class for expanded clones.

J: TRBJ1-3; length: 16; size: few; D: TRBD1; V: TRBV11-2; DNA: TGTGCCAGCAGCCGGGACAGAATCTCCTCTGGAAACACCATATATTTT; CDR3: CASSRDRISSGNTIYF
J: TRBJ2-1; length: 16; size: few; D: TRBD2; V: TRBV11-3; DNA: TGTGCCAGCAGCTCCCAGACTAGCGGGAGGGGCAATGAGCAGTTCTTC; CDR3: CASSSQTSGRGNEQFF
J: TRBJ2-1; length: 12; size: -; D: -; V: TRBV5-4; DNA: TGTGCCAGCAGCTTGGTAGCGAATGAGCAGTTCTTC; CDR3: CASSLVANEQFF
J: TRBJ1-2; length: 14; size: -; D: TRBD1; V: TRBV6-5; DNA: TGTGCCAGCAGGGGGGACAGGGGTTCCCCCGTGTACACCTTC; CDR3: CASRGDRGSPVYTF
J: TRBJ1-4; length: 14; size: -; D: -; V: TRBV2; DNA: TGTGCCAGCAGTGCGGACAGAGCTAATGAAAAACTGTTTTTT; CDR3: CASSADRANEKLFF
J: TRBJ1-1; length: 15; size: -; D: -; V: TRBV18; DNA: TGTGCCAGCTCACCAGCACGACAGTCCGGATCTGAAGCTTTCTTT; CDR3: CASSPARQSGSEAFF
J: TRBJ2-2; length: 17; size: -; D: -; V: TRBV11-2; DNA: TGTGCCAGCAGCTTAGATTTGGAAGGGGTCCTCACCGGGGAGCTGTTTTTT; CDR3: CASSLDLEGVLTGELFF
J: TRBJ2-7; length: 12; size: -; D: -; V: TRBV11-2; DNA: TGTGCCAGCGGGACAAACTCCTACGAGCAGTACTTC; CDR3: CASGTNSYEQYF
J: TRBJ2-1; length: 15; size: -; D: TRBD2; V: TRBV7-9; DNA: TGTGCCAGCAGCAAAACTAGCGGGGGGGCTGATGAGCAGTTCTTC; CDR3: CASSKTSGGADEQFF
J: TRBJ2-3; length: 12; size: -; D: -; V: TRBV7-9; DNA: TGTGCCAGCAGCTTAGGTCGCGGAGACCTGTATTTT; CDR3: CASSLGRGDLYF
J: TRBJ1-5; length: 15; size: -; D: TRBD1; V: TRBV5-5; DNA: TGTGCCAGCAGCTTGCGGACAGGGCAGGGTCAGCCCCAGCATTTT; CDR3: CASSLRTGQGQPQHF
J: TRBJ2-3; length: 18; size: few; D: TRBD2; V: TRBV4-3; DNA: TGCGCCAGCAGCCAAGGACTAGCGGGGGGGCTTAGCACAGATACGCAGTATTTT; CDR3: CASSQGLAGGLSTDTQYF
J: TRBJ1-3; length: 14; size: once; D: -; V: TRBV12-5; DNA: TGTGCTAGTGGTGGGGGGAGCTCTGGAAACACCATATATTTT; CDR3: CASGGGSSGNTIYF
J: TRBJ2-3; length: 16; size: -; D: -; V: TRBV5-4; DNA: TGTGCCAGCAGCTTGGCCCCACGGACAGCTGCAGATACGCAGTATTTT; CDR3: CASSLAPRTAADTQYF
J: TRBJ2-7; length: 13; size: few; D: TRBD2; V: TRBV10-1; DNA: TGCGCCAGCAGTTTAGCGGGAGAGGGCGAGCAGTACTTC; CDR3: CASSLAGEGEQYF
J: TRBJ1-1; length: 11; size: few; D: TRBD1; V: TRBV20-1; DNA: TGCAGTACCCGACAGGGGGCTGAAGCTTTCTTT; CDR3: CSTRQGAEAFF
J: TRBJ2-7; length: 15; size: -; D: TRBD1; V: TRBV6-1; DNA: TGTGCCAGCAGTGAATTGGGGACAGGGACTCGGGAGCAGTACTTC; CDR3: CASSELGTGTREQYF
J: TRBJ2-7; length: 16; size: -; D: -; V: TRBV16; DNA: TGTGCCAGCAGCCCCCTCCGCACTAGCAGCACCTACGAGCAGTACTTC; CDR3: CASSPLRTSSTYEQYF
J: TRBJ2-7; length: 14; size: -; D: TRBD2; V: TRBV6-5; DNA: TGTGCCAGCAGTCAAATAGCGGGGTCTCACGAGCAGTACTTC; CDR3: CASSQIAGSHEQYF
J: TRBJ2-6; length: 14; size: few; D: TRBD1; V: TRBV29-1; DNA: TGCAGCGTTAGACAGGGGGTTGGGGCCAACGTCCTGACTTTC; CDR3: CSVRQGVGANVLTF
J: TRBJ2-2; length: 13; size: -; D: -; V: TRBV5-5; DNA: TGTGCCAGCAGCTTTATGAACACCGGGGAGCTGTTTTTT; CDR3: CASSFMNTGELFF
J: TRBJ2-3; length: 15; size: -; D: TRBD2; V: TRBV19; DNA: TGTGCCAGTAGTATAGGCGGGGGGGGCACAGATACGCAGTATTTT; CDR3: CASSIGGGGTDTQYF
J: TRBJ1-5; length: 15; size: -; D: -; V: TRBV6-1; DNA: TGTGCCAGCAGTGAAGCTCCGACTGCGGATCAGCCCCAGCATTTT; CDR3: CASSEAPTADQPQHF
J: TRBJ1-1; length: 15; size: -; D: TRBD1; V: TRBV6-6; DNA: TGTGCCAGCAGGGACAGGGGGCTTGAGAACACTGAAGCTTTCTTT; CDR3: CASRDRGLENTEAFF
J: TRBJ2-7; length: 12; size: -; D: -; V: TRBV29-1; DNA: TGCAGCGTGTGGGCATACTCCTACGAGCAGTACTTC; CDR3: CSVWAYSYEQYF
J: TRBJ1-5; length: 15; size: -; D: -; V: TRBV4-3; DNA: TGCGCCAGCAGCCAAGACCGGGGTGACAATCAGCCCCAGCATTTT; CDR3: CASSQDRGDNQPQHF
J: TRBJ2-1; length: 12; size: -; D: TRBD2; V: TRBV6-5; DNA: TGTGCCAGCGGCGGGAGGGCCGGGGAGCAGTTCTTC; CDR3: CASGGRAGEQFF
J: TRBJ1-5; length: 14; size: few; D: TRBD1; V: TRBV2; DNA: TGTGCCAGCAGTGCCCAGGGGGCTGGTCAGCCCCAGCATTTT; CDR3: CASSAQGAGQPQHF
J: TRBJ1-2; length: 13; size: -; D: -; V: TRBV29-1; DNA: TGCAGCGTTGGAGTCGGCAGCGAGGATGGCTACACCTTC; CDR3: CSVGVGSEDGYTF
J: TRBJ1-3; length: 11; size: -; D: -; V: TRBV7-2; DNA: TGTGCCAGCAGTACGGGGTACACCATATATTTT; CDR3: CASSTGYTIYF
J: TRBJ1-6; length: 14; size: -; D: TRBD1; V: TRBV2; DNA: TGTGCCAGTCGACAGGGGAGATATAATTCACCCCTCCACTTT; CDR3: CASRQGRYNSPLHF
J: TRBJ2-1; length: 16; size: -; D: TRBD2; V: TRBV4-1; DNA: TGCGCCAGCAGCCAAGAGGGACTAGCGGGAGTAGGTGAGCAGTTCTTC; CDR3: CASSQEGLAGVGEQFF
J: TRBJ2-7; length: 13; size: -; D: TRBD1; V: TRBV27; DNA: TGTGCCAGCTACGGACAGGGGGCCTACGAGCAGTACTTC; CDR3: CASYGQGAYEQYF
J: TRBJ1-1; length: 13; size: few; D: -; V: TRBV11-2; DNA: TGTGCCAGCAGCTTATATCAGAACCCTGAAGCTTTCTTT; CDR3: CASSLYQNPEAFF
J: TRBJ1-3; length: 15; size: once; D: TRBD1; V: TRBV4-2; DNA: TGTGCCAGCAGCCAAGACAGGGGGCAAGGAAACACCATATATTTT; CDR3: CASSQDRGQGNTIYF
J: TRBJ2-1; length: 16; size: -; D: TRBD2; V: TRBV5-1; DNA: TGCGCCAGCAGCTTATATTTAGCGGGGGGCCCCGGTGAGCAGTTCTTC; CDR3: CASSLYLAGGPGEQFF
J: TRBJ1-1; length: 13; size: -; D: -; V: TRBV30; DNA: TGTGCCTGGAGCCCAGGGCCGAACACTGAAGCTTTCTTT; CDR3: CAWSPGPNTEAFF
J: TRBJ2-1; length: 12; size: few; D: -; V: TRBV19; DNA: TGTGCCAGTAGTATCCCCCTTAATGAGCAGTTCTTC; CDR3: CASSIPLNEQFF
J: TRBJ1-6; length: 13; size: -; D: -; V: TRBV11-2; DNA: TGTGCCAGCGACCAAGGGGCCAATTCACCCCTCCACTTT; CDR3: CASDQGANSPLHF
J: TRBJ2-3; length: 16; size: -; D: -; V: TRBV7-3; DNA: TGTGCCAGCAGCTTAGGCCAGGGGCGGGGCACAGATACGCAGTATTTT; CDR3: CASSLGQGRGTDTQYF
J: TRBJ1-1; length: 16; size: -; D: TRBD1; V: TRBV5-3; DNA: TGTGCCAGAAGCGCTTCGAACAGGGGAGGAAAGTCTGAAGCTTTCTTT; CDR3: CARSASNRGGKSEAFF